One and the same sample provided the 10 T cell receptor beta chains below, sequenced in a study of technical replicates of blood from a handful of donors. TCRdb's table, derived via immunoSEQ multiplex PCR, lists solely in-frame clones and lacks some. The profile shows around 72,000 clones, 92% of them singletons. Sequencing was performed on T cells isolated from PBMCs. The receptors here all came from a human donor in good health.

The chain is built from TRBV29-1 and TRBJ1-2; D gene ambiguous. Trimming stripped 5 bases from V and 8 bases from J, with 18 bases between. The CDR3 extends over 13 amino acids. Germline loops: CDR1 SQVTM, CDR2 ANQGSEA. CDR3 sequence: CSVYGERMGGYTF. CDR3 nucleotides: TGCAGCGTTTATGGGGAGCGGATGGGGGGCTACACCTTC.

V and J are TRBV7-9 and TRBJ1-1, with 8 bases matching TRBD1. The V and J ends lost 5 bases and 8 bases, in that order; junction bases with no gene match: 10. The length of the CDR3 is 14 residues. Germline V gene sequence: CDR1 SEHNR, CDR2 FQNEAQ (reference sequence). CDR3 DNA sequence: TGTGCCAGCAGCCCACCAGGGGGCGTGGTAGAAGCTTTCTTT. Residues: CASSPPGGVVEAFF.

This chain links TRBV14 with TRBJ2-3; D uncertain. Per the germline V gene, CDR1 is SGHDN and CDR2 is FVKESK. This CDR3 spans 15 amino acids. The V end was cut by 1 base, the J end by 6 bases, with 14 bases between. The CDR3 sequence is CASSQVMRHYDTQYF. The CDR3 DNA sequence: TGTGCCAGCAGCCAAGTTATGAGGCACTACGATACGCAGTATTTT. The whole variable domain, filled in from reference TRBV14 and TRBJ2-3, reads EAGVTQFPSHSVIEKGQTVTLRCDPISGHDNLYWYRRVMGKEIKFLLHFVKESKQDESGMPNNRFLAERTGGTYSTLKVQPAELEDSGVYFCASSQVMRHYDTQYFGPGTRLTVL.

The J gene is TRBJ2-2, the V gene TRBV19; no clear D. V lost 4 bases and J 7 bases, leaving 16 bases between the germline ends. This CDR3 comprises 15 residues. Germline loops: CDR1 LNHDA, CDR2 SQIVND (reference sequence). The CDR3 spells CASSSWLSGVGELFF. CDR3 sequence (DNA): TGTGCCAGTAGTAGTTGGTTGAGTGGTGTCGGGGAGCTGTTTTTT.

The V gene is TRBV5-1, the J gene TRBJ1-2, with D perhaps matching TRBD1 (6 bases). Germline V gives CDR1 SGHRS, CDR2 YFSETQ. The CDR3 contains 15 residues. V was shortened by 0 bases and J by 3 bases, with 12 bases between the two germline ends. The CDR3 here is CASSLDGQMDYGYTF. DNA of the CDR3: TGCGCCAGCAGCTTGGACGGACAGATGGACTATGGCTACACCTTC.

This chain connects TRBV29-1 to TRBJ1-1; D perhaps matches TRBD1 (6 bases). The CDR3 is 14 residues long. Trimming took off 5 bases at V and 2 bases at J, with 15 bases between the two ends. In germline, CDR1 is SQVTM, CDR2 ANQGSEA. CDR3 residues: CSVKQGAQNTEAFF. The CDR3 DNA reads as TGCAGCGTTAAACAGGGTGCCCAAAACACTGAAGCTTTCTTT.

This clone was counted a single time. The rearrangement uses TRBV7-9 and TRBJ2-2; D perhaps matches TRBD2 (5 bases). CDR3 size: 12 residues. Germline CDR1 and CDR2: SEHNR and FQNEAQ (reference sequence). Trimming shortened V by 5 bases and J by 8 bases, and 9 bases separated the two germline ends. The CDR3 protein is CASSPTTGELFF. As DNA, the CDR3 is TGTGCCAGCAGCCCGACTACTGGGGAGCTGTTTTTT.

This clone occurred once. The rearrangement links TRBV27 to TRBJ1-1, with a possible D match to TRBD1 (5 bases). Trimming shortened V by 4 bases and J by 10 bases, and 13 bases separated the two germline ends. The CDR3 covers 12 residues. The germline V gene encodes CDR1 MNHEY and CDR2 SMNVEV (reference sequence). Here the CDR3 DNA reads TGTGCCAGCAGTTACGGGGGAGTAGGAGCTTTCTTT. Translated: CASSYGGVGAFF.

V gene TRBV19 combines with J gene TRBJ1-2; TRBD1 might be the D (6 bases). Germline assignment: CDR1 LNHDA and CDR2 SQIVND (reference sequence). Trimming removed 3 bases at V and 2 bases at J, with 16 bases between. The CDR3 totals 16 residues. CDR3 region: CASSIFGQGLNYGYTF. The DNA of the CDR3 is TGTGCCAGTAGTATTTTCGGGCAGGGGCTAAACTATGGCTACACCTTC. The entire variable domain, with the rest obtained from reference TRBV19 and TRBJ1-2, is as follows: DGGITQSPKYLFRKEGQNVTLSCEQNLNHDAMYWYRQDPGQGLRLIYYSQIVNDFQKGDIAEGYSVSREKKESFPLTVTSAQKNPTAFYLCASSIFGQGLNYGYTFGSGTRLTVV.

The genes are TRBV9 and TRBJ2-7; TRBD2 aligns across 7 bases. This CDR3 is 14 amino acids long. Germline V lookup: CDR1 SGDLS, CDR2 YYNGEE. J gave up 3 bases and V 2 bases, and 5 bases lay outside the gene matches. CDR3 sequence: CASSVDLADYEQYF. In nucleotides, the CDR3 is TGTGCCAGCAGCGTGGATCTAGCGGACTACGAGCAGTACTTC.